This T cell receptor (beta chain) was sequenced in a study of OX40 agonist ivuxolimab in advanced cancers. Study in general: Patients treated during dose escalation were battling hepatocellular carcinoma, melanoma, renal cell or head and neck cancer. General study points: The work left the antigen specificity of expanded peripheral T cells undetermined.

Here immunoSEQ multiplex PCR was the method, and the copy in TCRdb shows in-frame clones only, minus some. Counted here are around 80,000 clones, around nine tenths occurring once; the ten biggest clones make up more than 0.15%. As concerns this clone: Its matching antigen is unknown.

This CDR3 is built from 14 residues. The germline V gene has CDR1 MNHEY and CDR2 SMNVEV (reference sequence). Germline trimming cut 10 bases from V and 4 bases from J; bases unmatched to any gene: 6. Sequenced here: CD4+ or CD8+ T cells sorted from blood, sampled in a trial of the OX40 agonist ivuxolimab. The chain uses TRBV27 and TRBJ2-1; the match to TRBD2 covers 11 bases. This receptor was obtained from an adult with an advanced solid tumor such as melanoma, head and neck, liver or kidney cancer. Here the CDR3 reads CATRGLAEYNEQFF. Written as DNA, the CDR3 is TGTGCCACCAGGGGACTAGCGGAATACAATGAGCAGTTCTTC.